This T cell receptor beta chain is from a study of T cells after posttransplantation cyclophosphamide. Regarding the study as a whole: TRB overlap between skin or GI tissue T cells and blood was limited. Later blood repertoires were often dominated by clones from the donor CD8+ memory compartment. Recipient CMV seropositivity and CMV reactivation strongly tracked TRB clonality.

Worth noting for this clone: Its antigen remains unidentified.

This table comes from immunoSEQ multiplex PCR, and its TCRdb copy is limited to in-frame clones, with some not included. In the table there are 5,000 or so clones, 80% of which are singletons. Losses at the gene ends were 11 bases for V and 0 bases for J; bases not matched to a gene: 12. CDR1 is LNHNV and CDR2 is YYDKDF in the germline V gene (reference sequence). The CDR3 sequence is 18 residues long. Treatment was busulfan-fludarabine conditioning, a marrow graft, and cyclophosphamide on days +3 and +4. The sample here was PBMCs, taken after allogeneic stem cell transplant with posttransplant cyclophosphamide. This TCR came from a male patient aged 50 to 59 who received an allogeneic stem cell transplant from a related donor and was CMV-positive. Some T cells may have originated in the graft donor. V usage is TRBV15 and J usage is TRBJ2-1, with 14 bases aligning to TRBD2. The CDR3 spells CAFSGLAGGPSSYNEQFF. The CDR3 DNA reads TGTGCCTTTTCAGGACTAGCGGGGGGTCCGAGCTCCTACAATGAGCAGTTCTTC.